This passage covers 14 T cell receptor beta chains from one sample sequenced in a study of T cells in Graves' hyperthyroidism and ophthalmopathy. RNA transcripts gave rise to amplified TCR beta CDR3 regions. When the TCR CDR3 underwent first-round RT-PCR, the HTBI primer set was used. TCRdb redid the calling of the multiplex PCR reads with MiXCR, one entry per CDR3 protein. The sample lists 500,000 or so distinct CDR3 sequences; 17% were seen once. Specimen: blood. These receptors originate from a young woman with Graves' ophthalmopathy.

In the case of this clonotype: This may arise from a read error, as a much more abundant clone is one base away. DNA for the CDR3: TGTGCCAGCGGCTTAACCGGCCATGAGCAGTTCTTC. It translates to CASGLTGHEQFF. J is TRBJ2-1 and V is TRBV7-2; D uncertain. Germline lookup yields CDR1 SGHTA and CDR2 FQGNSA. The CDR3 length is 12 residues. Full variable domain (remainder filled in from reference TRBV7-2 and TRBJ2-1): GAGVSQSPSNKVTEKGKDVELRCDPISGHTALYWYRQSLGQGLEFLIYFQGNSAPDKSGLPSDRFSAERTGGSVSTLTIQRTQQEDSAVYLCASGLTGHEQFFGPGTRLTVL.

CDR3 sequence: CASSQVVGDKRYEQYF. The CDR3, as DNA: TGCGCCAGCAGCCAAGTGGTGGGGGACAAGCGCTACGAGCAGTACTTC. The rearrangement links TRBV4-1 to TRBJ2-7; maybe TRBD1 (6 bases). Germline CDR1 and CDR2: MGHRA and YSYEKL. The CDR3 covers 16 residues. The V end was cut by 1 base, the J end by 3 bases, with 16 bases between.

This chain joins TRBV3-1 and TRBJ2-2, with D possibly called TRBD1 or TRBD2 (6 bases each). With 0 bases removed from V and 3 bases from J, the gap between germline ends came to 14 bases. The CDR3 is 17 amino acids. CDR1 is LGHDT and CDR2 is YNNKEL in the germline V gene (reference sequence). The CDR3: CASSQDWPGAYTGELFF. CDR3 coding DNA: TGTGCCAGCAGCCAAGATTGGCCGGGGGCTTACACCGGGGAGCTGTTTTTT.

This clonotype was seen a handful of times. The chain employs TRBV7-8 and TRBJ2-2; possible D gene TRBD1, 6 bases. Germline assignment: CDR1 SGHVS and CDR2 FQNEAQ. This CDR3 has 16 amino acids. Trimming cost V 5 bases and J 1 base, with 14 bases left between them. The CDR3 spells CASSPRGALNTGELFF. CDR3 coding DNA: TGTGCCAGCAGCCCCAGGGGCGCACTGAACACCGGGGAGCTGTTTTTT.

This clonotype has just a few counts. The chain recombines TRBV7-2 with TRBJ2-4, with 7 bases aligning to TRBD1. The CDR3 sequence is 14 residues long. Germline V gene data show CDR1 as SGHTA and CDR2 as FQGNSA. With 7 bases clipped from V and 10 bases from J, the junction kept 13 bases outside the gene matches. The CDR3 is CASKYSGTERIQYF. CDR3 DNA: TGTGCCAGCAAGTATTCCGGGACAGAAAGGATTCAGTACTTC.

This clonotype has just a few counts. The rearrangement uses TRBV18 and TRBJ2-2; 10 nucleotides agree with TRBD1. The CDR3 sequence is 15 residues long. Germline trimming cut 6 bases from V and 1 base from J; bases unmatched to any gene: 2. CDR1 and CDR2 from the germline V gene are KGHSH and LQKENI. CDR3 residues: CASSTGGRNTGELFF. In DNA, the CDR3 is TGTGCCAGCTCGACAGGGGGCAGGAACACCGGGGAGCTGTTTTTT.

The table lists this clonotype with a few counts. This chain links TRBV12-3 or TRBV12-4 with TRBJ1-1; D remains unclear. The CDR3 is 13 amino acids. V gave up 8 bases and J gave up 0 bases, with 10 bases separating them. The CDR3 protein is CASENGLNTEAFF. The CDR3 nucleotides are TGTGCCAGCGAAAACGGATTGAACACTGAAGCTTTCTTT.

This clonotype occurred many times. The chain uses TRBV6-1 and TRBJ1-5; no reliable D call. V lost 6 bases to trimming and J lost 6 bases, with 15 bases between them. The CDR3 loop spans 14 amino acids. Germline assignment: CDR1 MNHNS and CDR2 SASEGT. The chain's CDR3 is CASRPHTLVQPQHF. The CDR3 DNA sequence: TGTGCCAGCAGACCCCACACCTTGGTTCAGCCCCAGCATTTT.

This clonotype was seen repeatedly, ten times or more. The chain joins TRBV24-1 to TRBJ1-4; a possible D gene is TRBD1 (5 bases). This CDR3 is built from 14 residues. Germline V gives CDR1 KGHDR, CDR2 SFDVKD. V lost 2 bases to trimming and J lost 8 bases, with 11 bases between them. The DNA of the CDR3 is TGTGCCACCAGTGATTCGGGGGTTCGAGAAAAACTGTTTTTT. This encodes CATSDSGVREKLFF.

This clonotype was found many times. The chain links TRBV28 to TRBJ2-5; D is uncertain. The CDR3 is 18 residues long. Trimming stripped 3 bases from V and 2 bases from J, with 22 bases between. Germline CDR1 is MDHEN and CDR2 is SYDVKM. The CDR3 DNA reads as TGTGCCAGCAGTTTTAGTTTCGTTTCCGGAGTTGGGCAAGAGACCCAGTACTTC. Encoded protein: CASSFSFVSGVGQETQYF.

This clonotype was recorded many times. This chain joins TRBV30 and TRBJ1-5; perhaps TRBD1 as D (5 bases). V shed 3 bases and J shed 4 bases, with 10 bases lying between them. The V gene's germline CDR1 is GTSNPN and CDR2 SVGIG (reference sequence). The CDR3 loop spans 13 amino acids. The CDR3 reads CAWRGRLNQPQHF. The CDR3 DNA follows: TGTGCCTGGAGGGGACGGCTAAATCAGCCCCAGCATTTT.

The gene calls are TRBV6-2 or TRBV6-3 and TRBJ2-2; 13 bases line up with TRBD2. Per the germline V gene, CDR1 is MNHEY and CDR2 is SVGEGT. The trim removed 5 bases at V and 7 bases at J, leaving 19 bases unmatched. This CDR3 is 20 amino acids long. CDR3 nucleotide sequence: TGTGCCAGCAGTATACTGTCCCCAACTAGCGGGGGGGCAGGTGGCGGGGAGCTGTTTTTT. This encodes CASSILSPTSGGAGGGELFF.

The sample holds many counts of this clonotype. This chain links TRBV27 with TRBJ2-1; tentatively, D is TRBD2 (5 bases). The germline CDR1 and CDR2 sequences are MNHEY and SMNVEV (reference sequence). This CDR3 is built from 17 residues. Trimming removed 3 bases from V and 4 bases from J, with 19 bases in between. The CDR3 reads CASSLSGLTPNYNEQFF. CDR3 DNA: TGTGCCAGCAGTTTGTCCGGACTTACGCCAAATTACAATGAGCAGTTCTTC.

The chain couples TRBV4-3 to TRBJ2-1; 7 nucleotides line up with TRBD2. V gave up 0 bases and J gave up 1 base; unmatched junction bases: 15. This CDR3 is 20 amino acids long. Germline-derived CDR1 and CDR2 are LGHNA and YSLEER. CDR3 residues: CASSQDSGGRGFESYNEQFF. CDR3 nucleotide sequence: TGCGCCAGCAGCCAAGACAGTGGCGGGAGAGGGTTTGAGTCCTACAATGAGCAGTTCTTC.